One sample yielded the 5 T cell receptor beta chains listed below, sequenced in a study of regulatory T cells in long-lasting Graves disease. Stated time point: newly diagnosed GD, antithyroid drugs for less than 3 months. Generation of the TCR library employed RNA extracted from PBMCs. Both iRepertoire HTBI primers and Arm-PCR of CDR3 regions were used to build the TCR beta libraries. TCRdb fed the multiplex PCR reads into MiXCR, producing one record per CDR3 protein. The top ten clones hold roughly a tenth of a sample with roughly 500,000 distinct CDR3 sequences, about 14% of them seen once. In addition, the sample was reused for a study of T cells in Graves' hyperthyroidism and ophthalmopathy.

This sample comprised peripheral blood mononuclear cells (PBMCs), obtained at new diagnosis, from a patient treated with antithyroid drugs. These receptors all stem from a young man with Graves disease.

V usage is TRBV6-5 and J usage is TRBJ2-1; weak D call: TRBD1 (6 bases). CDR3 size: 17 residues. Germline assignment: CDR1 MNHEY and CDR2 SVGAGI. Trimming removed 0 bases at V and 3 bases at J, with 15 bases between. The CDR3 here is CASSYSIGGVDYNEQFF. For the CDR3, the DNA is TGTGCCAGCAGTTACTCGATAGGGGGAGTCGACTACAATGAGCAGTTCTTC.

Many counts were recorded for this clonotype. The rearrangement uses TRBV29-1 and TRBJ2-5; weak D call: TRBD2 (5 bases). V gave up 0 bases and J gave up 7 bases, with 30 bases separating them. This CDR3 contains 19 residues. Germline V gene sequence: CDR1 SQVTM, CDR2 ANQGSEA. The DNA of the CDR3 is TGCAGCGTTGAAGATCCCTCAAGTTTCGGGAACCGACGAATTGGGACCCAGTACTTC. Encoded protein: CSVEDPSSFGNRRIGTQYF.

Only a few counts were recorded for this clonotype. This rearrangement joins TRBV5-6 to TRBJ2-7; the match to TRBD2 covers 8 bases. This CDR3 contains 17 residues. With 3 bases clipped from V and 6 bases from J, the junction kept 17 bases outside the gene matches. Germline V CDR1 and CDR2: SGHDT, YYEEEE. CDR3 DNA sequence: TGTGCCAGCAGCTCTGACCTGTACGGGAGGGGGGCATCCGAGCAGTACTTC. Amino acid sequence: CASSSDLYGRGASEQYF.

Worth noting for this clonotype: Since the CDR3 does not end with the conserved phenylalanine or tryptophan, this likely comes from a read error. This chain uses TRBV6-2 or TRBV6-3 with TRBJ2-7; 8 nucleotides align to TRBD2. Germline lookup yields CDR1 MNHEY and CDR2 SVGEGT. Trimming at V came to 6 bases and at J to 2 bases, leaving 9 bases not matched to a gene. CDR3 length: 15 residues. CDR3 protein: CASSATSGGAYEQYL. Written as DNA, the CDR3 is TGTGCCAGCAGCGCTACTAGCGGAGGGGCCTACGAGCAGTACCTC.

A note on this clonotype: Possible read error: a much larger clone is one base away. In this CDR3 the conserved last residue, phenylalanine or tryptophan, is missing, so a read error is likely. The V and J genes are TRBV5-1 and TRBJ2-5, with 9 bases that match TRBD2. Germline V CDR1 and CDR2: SGHRS, YFSETQ. The J segment lost 3 bases and the V segment lost 3 bases, leaving 3 bases of the junction unmatched. The CDR3 is 14 amino acids. The DNA of the CDR3 is TGCGCCAGCAGCTATCGACTAGCGGAAGAGACCCAGTACCTC. This translates into CASSYRLAEETQYL.